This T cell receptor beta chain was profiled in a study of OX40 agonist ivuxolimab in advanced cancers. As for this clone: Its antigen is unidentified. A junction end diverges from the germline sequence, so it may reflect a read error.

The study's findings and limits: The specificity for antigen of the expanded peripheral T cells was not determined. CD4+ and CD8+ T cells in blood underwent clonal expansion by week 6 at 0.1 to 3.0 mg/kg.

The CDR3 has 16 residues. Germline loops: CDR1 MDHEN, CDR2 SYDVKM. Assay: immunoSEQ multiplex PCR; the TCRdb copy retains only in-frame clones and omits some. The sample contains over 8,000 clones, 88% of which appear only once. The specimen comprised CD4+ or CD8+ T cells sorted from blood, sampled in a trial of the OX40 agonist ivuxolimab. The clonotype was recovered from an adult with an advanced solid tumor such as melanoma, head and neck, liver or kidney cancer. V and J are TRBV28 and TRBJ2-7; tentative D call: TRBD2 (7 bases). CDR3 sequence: CPKQFTGGAVGYEQYF. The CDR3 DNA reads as TGCCCCAAGCAGTTTACTGGGGGGGCGGTCGGGTATGAGCAGTACTTC. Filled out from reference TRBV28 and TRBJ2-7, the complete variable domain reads DVKVTQSSRYLVKRTGEKVFLECVQDMDHENMFWYRQDPGLGLRLIYFSYDVKMKEKGDIPEGYSVSREKKERFSLILESASTNQTSMYLCPKQFTGGAVGYEQYFGPGTRLTVT.